This TCR beta chain was retrieved from a study of shared clonotypes between healthy human individuals. As for the study in general: A couple of female and a few male donors aged 18 to 49 were enrolled.

The data were produced by immunoSEQ multiplex PCR, yet TCRdb's version contains in-frame clones alone and is incomplete. The sample has 300,000 or so clones; approximately 79% are singletons. The length of the CDR3 is 15 residues. Germline V CDR1 and CDR2: SGHDT, YYEEEE. V shed 7 bases and J shed 3 bases, with 16 bases lying between them. The receptor was isolated from a man aged 25 to 45 in good health. The chain recombines TRBV5-6 with TRBJ2-2; D may match TRBD1 or TRBD2 (7 bases each). Sequencing used memory CD4+ T cells sorted from blood. Subset of the sample: CD45RA-negative fraction. CDR3 bases: TGTGCCAGCGACCAGGGGGGGGAGGACACCGGGGAGCTGTTTTTT. It encodes CASDQGGEDTGELFF. The whole variable domain, filled in from reference TRBV5-6 and TRBJ2-2, reads DAGVTQSPTHLIKTRGQQVTLRCSPKSGHDTVSWYQQALGQGPQFIFQYYEEEERQRGNFPDRFSGHQFPNYSSELNVNALLLGDSALYLCASDQGGEDTGELFFGEGSRLTVL.